This is a list of T cell receptor beta chains from one sample in a study of multiple sclerosis patients with progressive multifocal leukoencephalopathy. Libraries were prepared by immunoSEQ multiplex PCR; TCRdb keeps only in-frame clonotypes and omits some of them. Of tens of thousands of clones listed, 88% were seen once; the top ten hold under 1.2%. The source material was PBMCs. Receptors were obtained from a human donor with multiple sclerosis. CDR3s include the opening cysteine and the closing phenylalanine or tryptophan. D genes are given only for firm matches. Clone size, where shown, is once, few, many, or a class for clones that have expanded.

>NA|TRBJ1-6|TRBV11-2|NA
TGTGCCAGCAGCCTGACCAGGAACTCCAATAATTCACCCCTCCACTTT
CASSLTRNSNNSPLHF
>NA|TRBJ1-2|TRBV30|TRBD1
TGTGCCTGGCATCCGGGACAGGGGGTCGGAGGCTACACCTTC
CAWHPGQGVGGYTF
>NA|TRBJ2-7|TRBV5-4|TRBD1
TGTGCCAGCAGTTTCATCGACAGGGATAGGGACGAGCAGTACTTC
CASSFIDRDRDEQYF
>NA|TRBJ1-1|TRBV2|NA
TGTGCCAGCAGTGAAACTCAGAACACTGAAGCTTTCTTT
CASSETQNTEAFF
>NA|TRBJ2-7|TRBV30|NA
TGTGCCTGGAGTGTTCTGGGGTTCGAGCAGTACTTC
CAWSVLGFEQYF
>NA|TRBJ1-2|TRBV19|NA
TGTGCCAGTAGTATAGCTCGGGACTATGGCTACACCTTC
CASSIARDYGYTF
>NA|TRBJ2-7|TRBV19|NA
TGTGCCAGTAGTATAGCTGGCAGACCTTCCTCCTACGAGCAGTACTTC
CASSIAGRPSSYEQYF
>NA|TRBJ2-1|TRBV19|NA
TGTGCCAGTAGTGGGGGTTTGAGGACTGGTGAGCAGTTCTTC
CASSGGLRTGEQFF
>NA|TRBJ2-7|TRBV10-3|NA
TGTGCCATCAGTGAGTCGAACTACGAGCAGTACTTC
CAISESNYEQYF
>NA|TRBJ2-7|TRBV30|NA
TGTGCCTGGAGTGCACTAAATGGGATCTACGAGCAGTACTTC
CAWSALNGIYEQYF
>NA|TRBJ2-2|TRBV7-9|NA
TGTGCCAGCAGCTTATCTACGGGGGGCCTGAACACCGGGGAGCTGTTTTTT
CASSLSTGGLNTGELFF
>NA|TRBJ2-5|TRBV7-2|NA
TGTGCCAGCAGCTTTGGGGGCGTAGAGACCCAGTACTTC
CASSFGGVETQYF
>NA|TRBJ1-1|TRBV29-1|TRBD1
TGCAGCGTGCGGGGACAGCTGAACACTGAAGCTTTCTTT
CSVRGQLNTEAFF
>NA|TRBJ2-7|TRBV5-6|TRBD1
TGTGCCAGCAGCACTTTGGACAGGGGGCCCGTCGAGCAGTACTTC
CASSTLDRGPVEQYF
>NA|TRBJ2-1|TRBV7-2|TRBD2
TGTGCCAGCAGCTTCCTCACTAGCGTGCACAATGAGCAGTTCTTC
CASSFLTSVHNEQFF
>NA|TRBJ1-1|TRBV5-1|NA
TGCGCCAGCAGCTTTTCCGGGTCTCCCTCCATGAACACTGAAGCTTTCTTT
CASSFSGSPSMNTEAFF
>NA|TRBJ2-5|TRBV4-1|NA
TGCGCCAGCAGCCCCCGGGACAACCAAGAGACCCAGTACTTC
CASSPRDNQETQYF
>few|TRBJ1-6|TRBV7-9|NA
TGTGCCAGCAGCTTAACCTTCCTCCCGAGGACGGGGAATTCACCCCTCCACTTT
CASSLTFLPRTGNSPLHF
>NA|TRBJ1-2|TRBV9|TRBD1
TGTGCCAGCAGCGACGGGACAGGACGAGACTATGGCTACACCTTC
CASSDGTGRDYGYTF
>NA|TRBJ2-5|TRBV7-9|NA
TGTGCCAGCAGCCCCCGCTCCCAAGAGACCCAGTACTTC
CASSPRSQETQYF
>NA|TRBJ1-1|TRBV5-1|NA
TGCGCCAGCAGCTTGGTACAGGAGAACACTGAAGCTTTCTTT
CASSLVQENTEAFF
>once|TRBJ2-7|TRBV5-4|NA
TGTGCCAGCAGCGACAAGATTAGCCCCTACGAGCAGTACTTC
CASSDKISPYEQYF
>once|TRBJ1-2|TRBV6-5|NA
TGTGCCAGCAGTACCCCAACAGGGCTTGGCTACACCTTC
CASSTPTGLGYTF
>NA|TRBJ1-2|TRBV7-8|NA
TGTGCCAGCAGCTTAGGCGGGGGCACGCGGGGCTACACCTTC
CASSLGGGTRGYTF
>NA|TRBJ2-2|TRBV2|TRBD1
TGTGCCAGCAGTTGGACAGGAGCGAACACCGGGGAGCTGTTTTTT
CASSWTGANTGELFF
>NA|TRBJ2-7|TRBV6-4|NA
TGTGCCAGCAGTGACAACGTGGTCTCGACCGAGCAGTACTTC
CASSDNVVSTEQYF
>NA|TRBJ2-2|TRBV6-6|NA
TGTGCCAGCAGTTACTCGAAGGGAACCGGGGAGCTGTTTTTT
CASSYSKGTGELFF
>NA|TRBJ2-5|TRBV11-2|NA
TGTGCCAGCAGCTTCGGGGGAAGCCAAGAGACCCAGTACTTC
CASSFGGSQETQYF
>NA|TRBJ2-3|TRBV19|NA
TGTGCCAGTAGTATAAACGGGGCCGGAGTCCAGTATTTT
CASSINGAGVQYF
>NA|TRBJ1-5|TRBV19|TRBD1
TGTGCCAGTAGTACCCTCTCCGGGACAGGGAAGGATCAGCCCCAGCATTTT
CASSTLSGTGKDQPQHF
>once|TRBJ1-4|TRBV4-3|NA
TGCGCCAGCAGCCCAGAAGTCCACCGGGGTGAAAAACTGTTTTTT
CASSPEVHRGEKLFF
>NA|TRBJ2-5|TRBV7-2|TRBD2
TGTGCCAGCAGCCAGCAGGCCGGGGGGGCGGAGACCCAGTACTTC
CASSQQAGGAETQYF
>NA|TRBJ2-1|TRBV7-2|TRBD2
TGTGCCAGCAGCCCCCCGGGGGGGCCCTCCTACAATGAGCAGTTCTTC
CASSPPGGPSYNEQFF
>NA|TRBJ2-2|TRBV7-7|NA
TGTGCTAGCAGCTTCAGCGTCGACAGGAACGGGGAGCTGTTTTTT
CASSFSVDRNGELFF
>once|TRBJ1-6|TRBV9|NA
TGTGCCAGCAGCTCCACAAATTGGAATTCACCCCTCCACTTT
CASSSTNWNSPLHF
>NA|TRBJ1-5|TRBV6-1|NA
TGTGCCAGCAGGTTAGGGGTAAATCAGCCCCAGCATTTT
CASRLGVNQPQHF
>once|TRBJ1-4|TRBV19|NA
TGTGCCAGTAGTTCGTCGGGGGCTAATGAAAAACTGTTTTTT
CASSSSGANEKLFF
>NA|TRBJ2-2|TRBV6-1|NA
TGTGCCAGCACTCTAGACCCGCCCGGGGAGCTGTTTTTT
CASTLDPPGELFF
>NA|TRBJ2-3|TRBV19|NA
TGTGCCAGTAGTAGGTTCCCTCACACAGATACGCAGTATTTT
CASSRFPHTDTQYF